This T cell receptor beta chain originates from a study of T cell responses to AZD1222 COVID-19 vaccine. About the research overall: Second-dose intervals of approximately 4 or approximately 12 weeks were pooled.

V was shortened by 7 bases and J by 1 base, with 9 bases between the two germline ends. CDR1 and CDR2 (germline): LNHDA, SQIVND (reference sequence). This CDR3 comprises 13 residues. In regard to this clone: Its antigen is currently unknown.

General study results and limits: Most donors were white British, females outnumbered males, and clonal diversity was possibly underestimated. Among AZD1222 vaccinees, only 5 to 7 were seropositive at baseline.

Repertoires were generated with immunoSEQ multiplex PCR, while TCRdb's copy carries only in-frame clones and drops some. The sample yields 160,000 or so clones, roughly 90% seen once. This receptor was taken from an adult in good health. The sequenced sample was peripheral blood, obtained on day 0 of AZD1222 vaccination. The rearrangement uses TRBV19 and TRBJ2-3; D unresolved. The CDR3 is CASTTTGTDTQYF. For the CDR3, the DNA is TGTGCCAGTACCACGACGGGCACAGATACGCAGTATTTT.